This entry lists 10 T cell receptor beta chains sequenced from one sample in a study of cytomegalovirus exposure and HLA in healthy donors. Only in-frame clones appear in the TCRdb table, and some are missing; sequencing was by immunoSEQ multiplex PCR. The sample consists of tens of thousands of clones, 90% to 95% of them appearing once. The sequenced material came from PBMCs. These receptors came from a woman under 30 in good health and CMV-seronegative.

This chain connects TRBV30 to TRBJ1-4; D is uncertain. CDR3 length: 14 residues. Germline-derived CDR1 and CDR2 are GTSNPN and SVGIG (reference sequence). The V end lost 3 bases, the J end lost 10 bases, and 18 bases lay between the germline ends. This CDR3 reads CAWSVGQATSKLFF. The CDR3 DNA is TGTGCCTGGAGCGTTGGGCAGGCCACTTCAAAACTGTTTTTT.

V gene TRBV7-2 combines with J gene TRBJ2-2; no reliable D call. V was cut by 3 bases and J by 6 bases, with 8 bases left in between. Germline CDR1 and CDR2: SGHTA and FQGNSA. The CDR3 is 13 amino acids. The DNA for the CDR3 is TGTGCCAGCAGCTTTCGTGAGGCCGGGGAGCTGTTTTTT. This encodes CASSFREAGELFF.

This clone has just one count. The genes are TRBV9 and TRBJ1-2; the match to TRBD1 covers 8 bases. The CDR3 consists of 16 residues. V was clipped by 0 bases and J by 3 bases; unmatched bases: 7. Germline V gives CDR1 SGDLS, CDR2 YYNGEE. CDR3: CASSVDRTGWDYGYTF. The CDR3 bases are TGTGCCAGCAGCGTAGATCGGACAGGGTGGGACTATGGCTACACCTTC.

This chain uses TRBV11-3 with TRBJ2-1; TRBD1 might be the D (6 bases). The germline V and J ends were trimmed by 1 base and 0 bases, with 16 bases remaining between them. This CDR3 region has 18 residues. Germline CDR1 reads SGHNT; CDR2 reads YENEEA. The CDR3 loop reads CASSLAVGGFSSYNEQFF. In DNA form, the CDR3 reads TGTGCCAGCAGCTTAGCCGTTGGGGGCTTCAGCTCCTACAATGAGCAGTTCTTC.

V and J are TRBV2 and TRBJ2-7; 7 positions agree with TRBD1. This CDR3 region has 15 residues. Germline CDR1 and CDR2: SNHLY and FYNNEI. J was trimmed by 2 bases and V by 10 bases; bases with no gene match: 14. DNA for the CDR3: TGTGCCAACACTAAACGGGACAGTTTGACCTACGAGCAGTACTTC. Translating it yields CANTKRDSLTYEQYF.

The V gene is TRBV5-4, the J gene TRBJ2-5, with D uncertain. CDR3 size: 14 residues. Trimming left V 3 bases short and J 7 bases short, with 16 bases between. Germline loops: CDR1 SGHNT, CDR2 YYREEE (reference sequence). The CDR3 sequence is CASSSLVPPGTQYF. In nucleotides, the CDR3 is TGTGCCAGCAGCTCCCTTGTACCACCGGGGACCCAGTACTTC.

The gene calls are TRBV7-2 and TRBJ2-7; D is possibly TRBD2 (6 bases). Deletions cut 5 bases from V and 5 bases from J, with 22 bases between. The CDR3 extends over 16 amino acids. In germline, CDR1 is SGHTA, CDR2 FQGNSA. The CDR3 coding sequence is TGTGCCAGCAGCCCGGGGGACTTCTGGGGGGACCACGAGCAGTACTTC. It is translated as CASSPGDFWGDHEQYF.

The rearrangement uses TRBV18 and TRBJ1-4; D not certain. Trimming pared 2 bases from V and 5 bases from J, leaving 9 bases between. This CDR3 is built from 14 residues. Germline V gene sequence: CDR1 KGHSH, CDR2 LQKENI. The CDR3 sequence: CASSPSSRNEKLFF. Written as DNA, the CDR3 is TGTGCCAGCTCACCATCCAGCAGGAATGAAAAACTGTTTTTT.

The V gene is TRBV7-9, the J gene TRBJ2-7; D remains unclear. Germline V gene sequence: CDR1 SEHNR, CDR2 FQNEAQ (reference sequence). V was clipped by 1 base and J by 6 bases, with 7 bases between them. This CDR3 has 12 amino acids. The CDR3 sequence: CASSLEYFEQYF. CDR3 DNA sequence: TGTGCCAGCAGCTTAGAATATTTCGAGCAGTACTTC.

DNA for the CDR3: TGTGCCAGCAGCTCACAGGGTTTGAGTGGCTACACCTTC. Its translation: CASSSQGLSGYTF. This chain joins TRBV5-6 and TRBJ1-2; tentative D call: TRBD1 (6 bases). The CDR3 consists of 13 residues. Germline CDR1 SGHDT, CDR2 YYEEEE. The V and J ends lost 3 bases and 7 bases respectively, with 13 bases between them.